The entry that follows covers one T cell receptor (beta chain) sequence. The sample belongs to a study of cytomegalovirus exposure and HLA in healthy donors. Trimming removed 6 bases from V and 1 base from J; junction bases left unmatched: 8. The CDR3 sequence is 15 residues long. Per germline, CDR1 MNHNY and CDR2 SVGAGI (reference sequence). PCR amplification relied on 60 Vbeta primers (plus 13 Jbeta primers). The table came from immunoSEQ multiplex PCR; TCRdb's copy has only in-frame clones and leaves some out. The sample gives over 100,000 clones, more than 60% of which show up once; 1.5% is in the top ten.

The source material was PBMCs. This receptor was identified in a man aged 18 to 29 in good health and CMV-seronegative. The chain joins TRBV6-6 to TRBJ2-5; 7 bases are a match to TRBD2. The CDR3 bases are TGTGCCAGCAGGTCTAGCGGAGGGACCCAAGAGACCCAGTACTTC. Residues: CASRSSGGTQETQYF.